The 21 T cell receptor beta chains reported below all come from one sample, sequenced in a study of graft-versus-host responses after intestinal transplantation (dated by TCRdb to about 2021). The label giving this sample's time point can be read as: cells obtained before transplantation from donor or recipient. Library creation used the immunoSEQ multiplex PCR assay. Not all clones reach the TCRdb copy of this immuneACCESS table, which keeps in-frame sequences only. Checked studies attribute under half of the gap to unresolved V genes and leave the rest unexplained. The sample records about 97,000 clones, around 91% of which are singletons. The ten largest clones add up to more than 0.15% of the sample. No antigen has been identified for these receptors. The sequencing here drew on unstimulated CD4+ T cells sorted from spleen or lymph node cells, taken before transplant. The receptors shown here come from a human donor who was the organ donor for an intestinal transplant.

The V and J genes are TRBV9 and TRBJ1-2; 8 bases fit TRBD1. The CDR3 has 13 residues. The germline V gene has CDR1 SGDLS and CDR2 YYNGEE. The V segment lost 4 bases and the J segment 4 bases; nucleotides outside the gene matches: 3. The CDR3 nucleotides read TGTGCCAGCAGCCCTACAGGGGGCTATGGCTACACCTTC. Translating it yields CASSPTGGYGYTF.

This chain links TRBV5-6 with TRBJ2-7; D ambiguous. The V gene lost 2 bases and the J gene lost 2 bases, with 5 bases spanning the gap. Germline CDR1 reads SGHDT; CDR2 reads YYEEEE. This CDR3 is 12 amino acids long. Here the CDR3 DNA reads TGTGCCAGCAGCTTTAATGCCTACGAGCAGTACTTC. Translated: CASSFNAYEQYF.

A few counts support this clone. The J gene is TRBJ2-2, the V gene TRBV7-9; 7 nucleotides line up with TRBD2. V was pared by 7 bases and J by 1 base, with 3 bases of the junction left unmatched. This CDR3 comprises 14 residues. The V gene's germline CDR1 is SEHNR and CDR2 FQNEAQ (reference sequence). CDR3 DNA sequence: TGTGCCAGCAACCAGCGGGGGAACACCGGGGAGCTGTTTTTT. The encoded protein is CASNQRGNTGELFF.

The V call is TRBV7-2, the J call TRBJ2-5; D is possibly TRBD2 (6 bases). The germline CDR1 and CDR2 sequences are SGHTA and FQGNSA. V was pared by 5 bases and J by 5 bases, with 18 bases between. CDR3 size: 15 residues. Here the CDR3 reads CASSGSWRVGETQYF. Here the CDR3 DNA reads TGTGCCAGCAGCGGGAGTTGGAGGGTGGGGGAGACCCAGTACTTC. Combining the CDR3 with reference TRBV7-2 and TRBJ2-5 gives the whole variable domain GAGVSQSPSNKVTEKGKDVELRCDPISGHTALYWYRQSLGQGLEFLIYFQGNSAPDKSGLPSDRFSAERTGGSVSTLTIQRTQQEDSAVYLCASSGSWRVGETQYFGPGTRLLVL.

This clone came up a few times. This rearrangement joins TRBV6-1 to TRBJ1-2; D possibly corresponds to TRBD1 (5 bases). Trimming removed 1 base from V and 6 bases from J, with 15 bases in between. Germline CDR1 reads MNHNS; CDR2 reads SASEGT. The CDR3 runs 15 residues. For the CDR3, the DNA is TGTGCCAGCAGTGAAGAGGGCAGGGATCAGGATGGCTACACCTTC. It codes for CASSEEGRDQDGYTF.

For the CDR3, the DNA is TGTGCCAGCAGCTTAGCCCCTTGGGGACAGGGAGAAAGGCAGTACTTC. Encoded protein: CASSLAPWGQGERQYF. This chain links TRBV7-9 with TRBJ2-7; 9 bases match TRBD1. Germline V lookup: CDR1 SEHNR, CDR2 FQNEAQ (reference sequence). CDR3 size: 16 residues. V trimming: 0 bases; J trimming: 9 bases; junction bases outside the gene matches: 12.

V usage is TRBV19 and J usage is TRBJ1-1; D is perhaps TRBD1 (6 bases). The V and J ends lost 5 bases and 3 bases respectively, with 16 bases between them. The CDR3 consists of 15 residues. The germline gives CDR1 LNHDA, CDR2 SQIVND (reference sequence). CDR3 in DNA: TGTGCCAGTAGTGGGGGGGCCACATGGGACACTGAAGCTTTCTTT. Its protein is CASSGGATWDTEAFF.

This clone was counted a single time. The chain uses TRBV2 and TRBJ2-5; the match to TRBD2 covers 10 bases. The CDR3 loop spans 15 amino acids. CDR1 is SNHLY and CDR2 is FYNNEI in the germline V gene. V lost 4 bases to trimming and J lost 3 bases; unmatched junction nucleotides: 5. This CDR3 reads CASSVRLAGEETQYF. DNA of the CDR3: TGTGCCAGCAGTGTGAGGCTAGCGGGGGAAGAGACCCAGTACTTC.

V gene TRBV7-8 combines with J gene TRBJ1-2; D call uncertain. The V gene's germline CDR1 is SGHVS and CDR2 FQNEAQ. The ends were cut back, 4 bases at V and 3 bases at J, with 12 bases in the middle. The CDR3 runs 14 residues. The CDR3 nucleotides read TGTGCCAGCAGCTCCCTGGGAGGCCACTATGGCTACACCTTC. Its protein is CASSSLGGHYGYTF.

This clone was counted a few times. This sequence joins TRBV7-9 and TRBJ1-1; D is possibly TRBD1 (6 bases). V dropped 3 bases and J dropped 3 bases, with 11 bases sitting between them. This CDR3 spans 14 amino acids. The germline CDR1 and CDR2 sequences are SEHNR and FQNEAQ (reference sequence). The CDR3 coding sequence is TGTGCCAGCAGCTTCAGGACAGTCCACACTGAAGCTTTCTTT. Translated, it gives CASSFRTVHTEAFF. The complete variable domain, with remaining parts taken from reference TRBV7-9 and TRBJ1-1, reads DTGVSQNPRHKITKRGQNVTFRCDPISEHNRLYWYRQTLGQGPEFLTYFQNEAQLEKSRLLSDRFSAERPKGSFSTLEIQRTEQGDSAMYLCASSFRTVHTEAFFGQGTRLTVV.

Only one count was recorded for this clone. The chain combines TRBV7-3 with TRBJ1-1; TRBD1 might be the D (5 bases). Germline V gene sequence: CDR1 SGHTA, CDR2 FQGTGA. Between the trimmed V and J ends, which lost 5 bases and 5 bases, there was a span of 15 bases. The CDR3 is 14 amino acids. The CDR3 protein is CASSPQGIRTEAFF. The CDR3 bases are TGTGCCAGCAGCCCTCAGGGTATAAGGACTGAAGCTTTCTTT. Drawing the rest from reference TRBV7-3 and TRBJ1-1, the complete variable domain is GAGVSQTPSNKVTEKGKYVELRCDPISGHTALYWYRQSLGQGPEFLIYFQGTGAADDSGLPNDRFFAVRPEGSVSTLKIQRTERGDSAVYLCASSPQGIRTEAFFGQGTRLTVV.

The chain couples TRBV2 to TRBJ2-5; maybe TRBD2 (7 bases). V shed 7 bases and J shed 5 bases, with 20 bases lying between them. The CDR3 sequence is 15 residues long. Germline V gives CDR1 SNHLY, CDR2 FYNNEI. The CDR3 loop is CASNDGGRGMETQYF. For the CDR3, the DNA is TGTGCCAGCAACGACGGGGGGCGTGGAATGGAGACCCAGTACTTC.

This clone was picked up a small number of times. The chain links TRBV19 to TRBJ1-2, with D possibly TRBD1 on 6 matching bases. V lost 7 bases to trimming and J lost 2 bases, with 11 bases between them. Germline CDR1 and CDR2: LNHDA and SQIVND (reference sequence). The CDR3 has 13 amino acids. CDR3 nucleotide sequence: TGTGCCAGTAACCCTACAGGGAACTATGGCTACACCTTC. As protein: CASNPTGNYGYTF.

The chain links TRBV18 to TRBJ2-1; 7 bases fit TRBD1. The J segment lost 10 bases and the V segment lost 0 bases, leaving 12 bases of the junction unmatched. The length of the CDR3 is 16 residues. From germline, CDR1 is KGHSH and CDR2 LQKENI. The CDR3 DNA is TGTGCCAGCTCACCACCCTACTTTGACAGGGCCAGCGAGCAGTTCTTC. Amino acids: CASSPPYFDRASEQFF.

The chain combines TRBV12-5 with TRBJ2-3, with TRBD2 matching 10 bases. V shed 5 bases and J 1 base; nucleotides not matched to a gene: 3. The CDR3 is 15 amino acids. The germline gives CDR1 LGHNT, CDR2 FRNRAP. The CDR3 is CASGAGTSGTDTQYF. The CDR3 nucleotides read TGTGCTAGTGGTGCCGGGACTAGCGGCACAGATACGCAGTATTTT.

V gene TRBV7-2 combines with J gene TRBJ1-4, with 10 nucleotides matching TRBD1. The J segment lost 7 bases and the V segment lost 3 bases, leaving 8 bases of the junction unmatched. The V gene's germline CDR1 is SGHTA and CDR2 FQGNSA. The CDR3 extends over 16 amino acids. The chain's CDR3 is CASSFLPGTGVEKLFF. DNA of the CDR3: TGTGCCAGCAGCTTCCTTCCCGGGACAGGGGTTGAAAAACTGTTTTTT.

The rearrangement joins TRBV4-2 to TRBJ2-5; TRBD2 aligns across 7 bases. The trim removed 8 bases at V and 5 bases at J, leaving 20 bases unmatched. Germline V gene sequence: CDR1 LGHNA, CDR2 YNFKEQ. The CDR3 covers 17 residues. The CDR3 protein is CASSRGGGGEKTETQYF. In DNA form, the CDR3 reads TGTGCCAGCTCCCGGGGAGGTGGGGGGGAGAAAACGGAGACCCAGTACTTC.

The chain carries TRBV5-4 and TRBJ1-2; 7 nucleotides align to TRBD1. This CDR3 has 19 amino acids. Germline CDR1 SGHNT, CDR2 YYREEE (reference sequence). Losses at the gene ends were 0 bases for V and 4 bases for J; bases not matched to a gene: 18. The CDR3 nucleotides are TGTGCCAGCAGCTTGGAGGGGGCGCTGAGGCCCCAAACCCGCTATGGCTACACCTTC. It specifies CASSLEGALRPQTRYGYTF.

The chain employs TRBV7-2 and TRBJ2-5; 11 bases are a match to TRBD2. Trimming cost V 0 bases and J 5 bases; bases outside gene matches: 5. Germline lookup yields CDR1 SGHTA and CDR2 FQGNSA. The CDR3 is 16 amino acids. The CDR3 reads CASSLALAGVAETQYF. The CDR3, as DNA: TGTGCCAGCAGCTTAGCACTAGCGGGGGTTGCGGAGACCCAGTACTTC.

The CDR3 reads CASSFSTDTQYF. The CDR3 coding sequence is TGTGCCAGCAGCTTCTCCACAGATACGCAGTATTTT. The chain has TRBV5-4 and TRBJ2-3, with D unresolved. The CDR3 spans 12 residues. Deletions cut 2 bases from V and 2 bases from J, with 3 bases between. From germline, CDR1 is SGHNT and CDR2 YYREEE (reference sequence).

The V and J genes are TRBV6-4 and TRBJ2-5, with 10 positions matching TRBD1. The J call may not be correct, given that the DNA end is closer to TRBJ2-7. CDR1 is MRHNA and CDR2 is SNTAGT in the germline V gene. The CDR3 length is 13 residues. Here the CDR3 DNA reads TGTGCCAGCAGCCGGGACAGGGGATACGAGCAGTACTTC. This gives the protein CASSRDRGYEQYF.